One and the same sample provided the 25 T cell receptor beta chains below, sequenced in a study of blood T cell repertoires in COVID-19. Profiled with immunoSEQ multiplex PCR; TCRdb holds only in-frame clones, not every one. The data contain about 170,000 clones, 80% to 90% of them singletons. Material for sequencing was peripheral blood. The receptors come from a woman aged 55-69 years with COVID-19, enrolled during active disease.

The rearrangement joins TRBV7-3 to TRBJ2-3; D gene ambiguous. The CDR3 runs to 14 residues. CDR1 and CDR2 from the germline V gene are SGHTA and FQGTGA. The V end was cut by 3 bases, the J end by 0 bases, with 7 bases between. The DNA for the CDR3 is TGTGCCAGCAGCTTGGCTAGTAGCACAGATACGCAGTATTTT. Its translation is CASSLASSTDTQYF.

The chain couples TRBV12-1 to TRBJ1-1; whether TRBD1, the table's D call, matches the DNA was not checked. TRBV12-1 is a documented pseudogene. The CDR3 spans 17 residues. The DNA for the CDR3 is TGTGCCAGCAGCTCCCGGGACAGGGGGCTCGTTAGTACTGAAGCTTTCTTT. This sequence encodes CASSSRDRGLVSTEAFF.

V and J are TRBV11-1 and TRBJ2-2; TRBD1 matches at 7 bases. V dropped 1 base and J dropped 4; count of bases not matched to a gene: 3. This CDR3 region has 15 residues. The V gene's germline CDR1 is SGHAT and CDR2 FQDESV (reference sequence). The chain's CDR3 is CASSLGTGPTGELFF. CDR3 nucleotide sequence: TGTGCCAGCAGCTTAGGGACAGGACCCACCGGGGAGCTGTTTTTT. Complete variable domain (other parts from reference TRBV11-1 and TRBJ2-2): EAEVAQSPRYKITEKSQAVAFWCDPISGHATLYWYRQILGQGPELLVQFQDESVVDDSQLPKDRFSAERLKGVDSTLKIQPAELGDSAMYLCASSLGTGPTGELFFGEGSRLTVL.

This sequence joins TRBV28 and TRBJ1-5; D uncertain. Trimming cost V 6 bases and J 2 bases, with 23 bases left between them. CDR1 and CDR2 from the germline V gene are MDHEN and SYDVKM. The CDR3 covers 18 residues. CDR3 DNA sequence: TGTGCCAGCAGCTTCCGACCCAGTTCTACACAGCGCAATCAGCCCCAGCATTTT. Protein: CASSFRPSSTQRNQPQHF.

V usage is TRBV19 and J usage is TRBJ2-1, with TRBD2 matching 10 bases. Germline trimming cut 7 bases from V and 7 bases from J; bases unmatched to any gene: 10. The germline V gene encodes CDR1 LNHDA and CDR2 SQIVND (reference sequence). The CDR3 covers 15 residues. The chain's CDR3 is CASTPSGRVGNEQFF. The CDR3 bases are TGTGCCAGTACCCCTAGCGGGAGAGTGGGGAATGAGCAGTTCTTC. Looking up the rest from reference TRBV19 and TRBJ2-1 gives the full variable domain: DGGITQSPKYLFRKEGQNVTLSCEQNLNHDAMYWYRQDPGQGLRLIYYSQIVNDFQKGDIAEGYSVSREKKESFPLTVTSAQKNPTAFYLCASTPSGRVGNEQFFGPGTRLTVL.

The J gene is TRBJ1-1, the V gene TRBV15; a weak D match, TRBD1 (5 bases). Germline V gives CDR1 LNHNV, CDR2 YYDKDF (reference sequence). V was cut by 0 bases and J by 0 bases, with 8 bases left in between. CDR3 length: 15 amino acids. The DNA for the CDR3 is TGTGCCACCAGCAGAGAAGCCAGGGTGAACACTGAAGCTTTCTTT. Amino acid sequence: CATSREARVNTEAFF.

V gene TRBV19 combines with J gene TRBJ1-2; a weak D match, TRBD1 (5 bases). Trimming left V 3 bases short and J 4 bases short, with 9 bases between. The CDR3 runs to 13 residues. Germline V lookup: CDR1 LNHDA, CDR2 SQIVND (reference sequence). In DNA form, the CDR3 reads TGTGCCAGTAGTATTGGAGGGGTCTATGGCTACACCTTC. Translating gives CASSIGGVYGYTF.

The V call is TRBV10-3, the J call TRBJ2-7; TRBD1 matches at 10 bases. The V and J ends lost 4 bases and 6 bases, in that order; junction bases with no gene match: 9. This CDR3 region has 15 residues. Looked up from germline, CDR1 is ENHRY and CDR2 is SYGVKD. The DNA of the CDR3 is TGTGCCATCAGTGCCGGGACAGGGGTTTTGTCCGAGCAGTACTTC. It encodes CAISAGTGVLSEQYF.

CDR3 coding DNA: TGTGCCAGTAGAGGGACAGCCTACAATGAGCAGTTCTTC. Encoded protein: CASRGTAYNEQFF. J is TRBJ2-1 and V is TRBV19, with 7 bases identical to TRBD1. CDR1 LNHDA and CDR2 SQIVND come from the germline V gene (reference sequence). This CDR3 is 13 amino acids long. V dropped 6 bases and J dropped 2; count of bases not matched to a gene: 1.

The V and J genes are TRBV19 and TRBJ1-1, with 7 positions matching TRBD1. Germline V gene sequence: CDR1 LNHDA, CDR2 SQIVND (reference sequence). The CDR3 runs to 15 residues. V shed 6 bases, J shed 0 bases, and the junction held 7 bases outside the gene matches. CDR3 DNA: TGTGCCAGTAGGGGCAGACAGGGCATGAACACTGAAGCTTTCTTT. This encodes CASRGRQGMNTEAFF.

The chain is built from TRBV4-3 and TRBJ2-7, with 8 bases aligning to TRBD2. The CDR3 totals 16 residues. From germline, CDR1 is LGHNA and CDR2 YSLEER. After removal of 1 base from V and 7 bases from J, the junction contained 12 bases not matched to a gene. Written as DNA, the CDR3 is TGCGCCAGCAGCCAAGCCGTAGGGACTAGACCGGGGGAGCAGTACTTC. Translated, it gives CASSQAVGTRPGEQYF.

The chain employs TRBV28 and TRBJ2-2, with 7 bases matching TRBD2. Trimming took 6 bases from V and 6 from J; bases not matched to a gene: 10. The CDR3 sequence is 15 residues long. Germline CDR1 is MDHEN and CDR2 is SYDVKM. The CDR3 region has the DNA TGTGCCAGCAGCTCCCCCGGCGGGAGAGCCGGGGAGCTGTTTTTT. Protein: CASSSPGGRAGELFF.

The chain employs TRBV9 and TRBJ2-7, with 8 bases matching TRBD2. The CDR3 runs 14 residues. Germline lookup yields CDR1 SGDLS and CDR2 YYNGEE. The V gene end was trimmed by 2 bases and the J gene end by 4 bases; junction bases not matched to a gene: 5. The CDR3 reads CASSVAGGDYEQYF. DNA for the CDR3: TGTGCCAGCAGCGTGGCGGGGGGCGATTACGAGCAGTACTTC. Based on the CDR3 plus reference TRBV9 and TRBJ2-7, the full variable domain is DSGVTQTPKHLITATGQRVTLRCSPRSGDLSVYWYQQSLDQGLQFLIQYYNGEERAKGNILERFSAQQFPDLHSELNLSSLELGDSALYFCASSVAGGDYEQYFGPGTRLTVT.

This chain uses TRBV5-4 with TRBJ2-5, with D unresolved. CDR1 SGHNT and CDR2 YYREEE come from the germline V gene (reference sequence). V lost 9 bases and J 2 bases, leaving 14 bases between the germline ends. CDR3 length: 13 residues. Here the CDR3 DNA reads TGTGCCACTTCGTCCGTGGCACAAGAGACCCAGTACTTC. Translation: CATSSVAQETQYF.

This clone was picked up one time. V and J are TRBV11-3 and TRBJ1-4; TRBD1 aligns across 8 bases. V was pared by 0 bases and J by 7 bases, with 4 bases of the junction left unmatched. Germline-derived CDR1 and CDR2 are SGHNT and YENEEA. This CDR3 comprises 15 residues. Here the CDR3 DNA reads TGTGCCAGCAGCTTAGACTCCACAGGGGGTGAAAAACTGTTTTTT. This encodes CASSLDSTGGEKLFF.

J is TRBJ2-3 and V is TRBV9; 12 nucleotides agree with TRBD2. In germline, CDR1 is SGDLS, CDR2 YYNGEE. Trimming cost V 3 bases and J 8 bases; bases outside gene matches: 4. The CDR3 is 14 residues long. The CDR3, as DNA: TGTGCCAGCAGCGGTAGGACTAGCGGGATTACGCAGTATTTT. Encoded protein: CASSGRTSGITQYF.

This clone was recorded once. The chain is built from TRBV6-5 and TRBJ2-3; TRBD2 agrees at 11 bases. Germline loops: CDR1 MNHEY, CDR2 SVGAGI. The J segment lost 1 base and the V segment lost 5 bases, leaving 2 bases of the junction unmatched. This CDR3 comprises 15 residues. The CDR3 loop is CASSNSGGGTDTQYF. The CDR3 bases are TGTGCCAGCAGTAATAGCGGGGGGGGCACAGATACGCAGTATTTT.

CDR3 coding DNA: TGTGCCAGCAGCATCCCCGGGGGGCTTGAGACCCAGTACTTC. Translation gives CASSIPGGLETQYF. V and J are TRBV9 and TRBJ2-5, with D possibly being TRBD2 (7 bases). V shed 4 bases and J shed 5 bases, with 15 bases lying between them. Germline V gene lookup returns CDR1 SGDLS and CDR2 YYNGEE. The CDR3 sequence is 14 residues long.

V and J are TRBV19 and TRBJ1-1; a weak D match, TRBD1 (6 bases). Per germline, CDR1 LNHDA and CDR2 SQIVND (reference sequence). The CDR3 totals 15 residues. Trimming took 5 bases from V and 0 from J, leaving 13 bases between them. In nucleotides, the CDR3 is TGTGCCAGTAGTGGGAGGGGGGGGATGAACACTGAAGCTTTCTTT. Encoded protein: CASSGRGGMNTEAFF.

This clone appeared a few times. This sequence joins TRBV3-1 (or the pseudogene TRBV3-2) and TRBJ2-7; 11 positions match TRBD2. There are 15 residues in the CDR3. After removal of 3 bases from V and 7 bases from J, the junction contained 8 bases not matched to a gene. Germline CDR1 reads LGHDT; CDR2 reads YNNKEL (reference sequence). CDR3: CASSQGLAAPLEQYF. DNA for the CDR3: TGTGCCAGCAGCCAGGGACTAGCGGCCCCGTTGGAGCAGTACTTC.

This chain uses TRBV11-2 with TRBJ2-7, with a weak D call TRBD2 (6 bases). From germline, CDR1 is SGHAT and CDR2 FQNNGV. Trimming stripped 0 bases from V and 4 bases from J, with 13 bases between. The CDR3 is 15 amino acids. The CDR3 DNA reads TGTGCCAGCAGCTTAGAGGGGCGGGGAGGATACGAGCAGTACTTC. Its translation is CASSLEGRGGYEQYF.

In DNA, the CDR3 is TGTGCCAGCAGCTCCGAGTCGGGTAGCAATCAGCCCCAGCATTTT. This translates into CASSSESGSNQPQHF. The chain uses TRBV9 and TRBJ1-5; no clear D. This CDR3 is built from 15 residues. Deletions cut 4 bases from V and 0 bases from J, with 11 bases between. The germline V gene encodes CDR1 SGDLS and CDR2 YYNGEE.

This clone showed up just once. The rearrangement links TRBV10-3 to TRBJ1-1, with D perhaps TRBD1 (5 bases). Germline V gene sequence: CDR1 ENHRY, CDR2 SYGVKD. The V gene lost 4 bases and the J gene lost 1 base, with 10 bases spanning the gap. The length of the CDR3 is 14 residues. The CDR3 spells CAISGQGENTEAFF. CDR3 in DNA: TGTGCCATCAGTGGCCAGGGCGAGAACACTGAAGCTTTCTTT.

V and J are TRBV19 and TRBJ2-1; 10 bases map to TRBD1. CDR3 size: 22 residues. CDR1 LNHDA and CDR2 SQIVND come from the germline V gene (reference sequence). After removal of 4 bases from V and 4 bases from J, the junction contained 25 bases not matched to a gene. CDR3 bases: TGTGCCAGTAGTAACCATCCTAAGAGGACAGGGGGGACTCGGGCATATTACAATGAGCAGTTCTTC. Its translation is CASSNHPKRTGGTRAYYNEQFF.

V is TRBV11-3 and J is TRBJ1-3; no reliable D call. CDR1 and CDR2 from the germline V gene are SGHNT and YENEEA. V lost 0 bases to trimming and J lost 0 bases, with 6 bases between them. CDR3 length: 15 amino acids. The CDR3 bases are TGTGCCAGCAGCTTAGACGTCCTCTCTGGAAACACCATATATTTT. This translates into CASSLDVLSGNTIYF. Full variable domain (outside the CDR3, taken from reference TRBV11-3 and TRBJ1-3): EAGVVQSPRYKIIEKKQPVAFWCNPISGHNTLYWYLQNLGQGPELLIRYENEEAVDDSQLPKDRFSAERLKGVDSTLKIQPAELGDSAVYLCASSLDVLSGNTIYFGEGSWLTVV.